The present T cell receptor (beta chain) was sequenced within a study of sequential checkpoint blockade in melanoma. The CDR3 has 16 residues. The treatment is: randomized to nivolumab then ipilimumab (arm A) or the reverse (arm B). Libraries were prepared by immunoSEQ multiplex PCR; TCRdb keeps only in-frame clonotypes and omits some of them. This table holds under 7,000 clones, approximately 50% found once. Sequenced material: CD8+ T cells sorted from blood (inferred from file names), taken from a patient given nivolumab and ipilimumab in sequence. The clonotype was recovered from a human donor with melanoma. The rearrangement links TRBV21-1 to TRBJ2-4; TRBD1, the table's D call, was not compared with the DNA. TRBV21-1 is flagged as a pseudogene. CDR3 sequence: CASSDRRQLAKNIQYF. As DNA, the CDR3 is TGTGCCAGCAGCGACAGACGGCAATTAGCCAAAAACATTCAGTACTTC.